Presented here are 23 T cell receptor beta chains from one specimen sequenced in a study of PD-1 blockade in classical Hodgkin lymphoma. Every one of the patients relapsed after autologous stem cell transplantation (brentuximab vedotin exposure was variable). Libraries were prepared by immunoSEQ multiplex PCR; TCRdb keeps only in-frame clonotypes and omits some of them. The sample holds more than 90,000 clones, about four fifths seen once. The sample was peripheral blood mononuclear cells (PBMCs), taken before the second cycle of nivolumab. These receptors originate from a human donor with classical Hodgkin lymphoma.

The V call is TRBV7-2, the J call TRBJ2-7; 7 nucleotides align to TRBD1. V trimming: 1 base; J trimming: 4 bases; junction bases outside the gene matches: 1. Germline V CDR1 and CDR2: SGHTA, FQGNSA. The CDR3 has 13 amino acids. The CDR3 reads CASSLGDRYEQYF. The CDR3 DNA follows: TGTGCCAGCAGCTTAGGGGACAGATACGAGCAGTACTTC.

The J gene is TRBJ2-2, the V gene TRBV5-1, with TRBD1 identical over 7 bases. This CDR3 has 15 amino acids. The germline V gene encodes CDR1 SGHRS and CDR2 YFSETQ. The V gene end was trimmed by 4 bases and the J gene end by 6 bases; junction bases not matched to a gene: 9. CDR3 residues: CASSLRDSGAGELFF. CDR3 nucleotide sequence: TGCGCCAGCAGCCTCCGGGACAGTGGGGCCGGGGAGCTGTTTTTT.

This clone was counted a single time. The chain is built from TRBV6-1 and TRBJ2-1, with 7 bases fitting TRBD2. The CDR3 covers 14 residues. From germline, CDR1 is MNHNS and CDR2 SASEGT. J gave up 2 bases and V 6 bases, and 4 bases lay outside the gene matches. CDR3 nucleotide sequence: TGTGCCAGCAGCCCCAGCGGGACCTACAATGAGCAGTTCTTC. It encodes CASSPSGTYNEQFF.

The chain has TRBV29-1 and TRBJ2-3, with a weak D call TRBD2 (7 bases). This CDR3 is 12 amino acids long. Germline V gene data show CDR1 as SQVTM and CDR2 as ANQGSEA. V lost 8 bases to trimming and J lost 4 bases, with 13 bases between them. The CDR3 protein is CSSGGGPDTQYF. CDR3 nucleotides: TGCAGCTCTGGGGGGGGCCCAGATACGCAGTATTTT.

The chain carries TRBV7-9 and TRBJ2-1; 10 bases are a match to TRBD2. The ends lost 4 bases at V and 5 bases at J; junction bases unmatched: 5. This CDR3 contains 15 residues. CDR1 is SEHNR, CDR2 FQNEAQ, per germline (reference sequence). The CDR3 nucleotides are TGTGCCAGCAGCTCTAGCGGGAGAAGGAACAATGAGCAGTTCTTC. As protein: CASSSSGRRNNEQFF.

The gene calls are TRBV7-2 and TRBJ2-7, with TRBD1 identical over 8 bases. The V and J ends lost 6 bases and 2 bases, in that order; junction bases with no gene match: 9. Germline CDR1 SGHTA, CDR2 FQGNSA. This CDR3 has 15 amino acids. The CDR3: CASRPGTGVTYEQYF. CDR3 in DNA: TGTGCCAGCAGACCGGGGACAGGCGTTACCTACGAGCAGTACTTC.

The genes are TRBV5-4 and TRBJ2-7, with 11 bases fitting TRBD2. Germline CDR1 reads SGHNT; CDR2 reads YYREEE (reference sequence). This CDR3 contains 16 residues. The J segment lost 3 bases and the V segment lost 4 bases, leaving 9 bases of the junction unmatched. CDR3 sequence reads: CASSGGGLADGYEQYF. In nucleotides, the CDR3 is TGTGCCAGCAGCGGAGGGGGACTAGCGGACGGCTACGAGCAGTACTTC.

The rearrangement links TRBV19 to TRBJ2-6; D unclear. The CDR3 runs 13 residues. Germline CDR1 and CDR2: LNHDA and SQIVND (reference sequence). The germline V and J ends were trimmed by 3 bases and 1 base, with 1 base remaining between them. CDR3: CASSMSGANVLTF. The CDR3 DNA is TGTGCCAGTAGTATGTCTGGGGCCAACGTCCTGACTTTC.

The chain has TRBV28 and TRBJ2-5, with TRBD2 matching over 7 bases. The CDR3 contains 15 residues. Trimming at V came to 2 bases and at J to 5 bases, leaving 8 bases not matched to a gene. Germline loops: CDR1 MDHEN, CDR2 SYDVKM. CDR3 loop: CASSLAGGSGETQYF. The CDR3 DNA sequence: TGTGCCAGCAGTTTAGCAGGCGGGAGCGGGGAGACCCAGTACTTC. The full variable domain, rest sourced from reference TRBV28 and TRBJ2-5, is DVKVTQSSRYLVKRTGEKVFLECVQDMDHENMFWYRQDPGLGLRLIYFSYDVKMKEKGDIPEGYSVSREKKERFSLILESASTNQTSMYLCASSLAGGSGETQYFGPGTRLLVL.

The chain links TRBV27 to TRBJ1-1; D uncertain. V was clipped by 6 bases and J by 6 bases, with 32 bases between them. This CDR3 contains 19 residues. The germline gives CDR1 MNHEY, CDR2 SMNVEV (reference sequence). DNA for the CDR3: TGTGCCAGCAGAAGGGATAACGCGGGATGGAGTTTACGTTCGGCTGAAGCTTTCTTT. Translation: CASRRDNAGWSLRSAEAFF.

The gene calls are TRBV7-9 and TRBJ2-3; D unresolved. CDR3 length: 15 amino acids. Trimming shortened V by 5 bases and J by 5 bases, and 17 bases separated the two germline ends. CDR1 is SEHNR and CDR2 is FQNEAQ in the germline V gene (reference sequence). CDR3 amino acids: CASSPRRTGRDTQYF. As DNA, the CDR3 is TGTGCCAGCAGCCCAAGGCGGACGGGCAGAGATACGCAGTATTTT. Full variable domain (remainder filled in from reference TRBV7-9 and TRBJ2-3): DTGVSQNPRHKITKRGQNVTFRCDPISEHNRLYWYRQTLGQGPEFLTYFQNEAQLEKSRLLSDRFSAERPKGSFSTLEIQRTEQGDSAMYLCASSPRRTGRDTQYFGPGTRLTVL.

The chain joins TRBV5-6 to TRBJ2-7, with D maybe TRBD2 (5 bases). The CDR3 extends over 15 amino acids. V was cut by 4 bases and J by 1 base, with 15 bases left in between. Germline loops: CDR1 SGHDT, CDR2 YYEEEE. CDR3 nucleotides: TGTGCCAGCAGCCCCGGGAAAGGGTGGTCCTACGAGCAGTACTTC. It codes for CASSPGKGWSYEQYF.

This clone was found a few times. This CDR3 is CACGSGLLYNEQFF. The CDR3 DNA is TGTGCCTGCGGGTCAGGGCTACTTTACAATGAGCAGTTCTTC. The chain combines TRBV30 with TRBJ2-1, with D possibly being TRBD1 (5 bases). The CDR3 totals 14 residues. The germline V gene encodes CDR1 GTSNPN and CDR2 SVGIG (reference sequence). The germline V and J ends were trimmed by 6 bases and 4 bases, with 16 bases remaining between them.

This clone occurred a few times. The chain uses TRBV7-2 and TRBJ2-6; D gene uncertain. The length of the CDR3 is 15 residues. Per germline, CDR1 SGHTA and CDR2 FQGNSA. V gave up 3 bases and J gave up 0 bases, with 6 bases separating them. CDR3 sequence reads: CASSFGSSGANVLTF. CDR3 coding DNA: TGTGCCAGCAGCTTCGGTAGCTCTGGGGCCAACGTCCTGACTTTC. The full variable domain, completed using reference TRBV7-2 and TRBJ2-6, is GAGVSQSPSNKVTEKGKDVELRCDPISGHTALYWYRQSLGQGLEFLIYFQGNSAPDKSGLPSDRFSAERTGGSVSTLTIQRTQQEDSAVYLCASSFGSSGANVLTFGAGSRLTVL.

This chain links TRBV6-6 with TRBJ2-3, with 8 bases matching TRBD2. The CDR3 runs to 15 residues. V gave up 2 bases and J gave up 6 bases; unmatched junction bases: 7. The germline CDR1 and CDR2 sequences are MNHNY and SVGAGI (reference sequence). DNA of the CDR3: TGTGCCAGCAGTTACGACGCGGGAGGATTCGATACGCAGTATTTT. Translating gives CASSYDAGGFDTQYF.

The chain links TRBV6-6 to TRBJ1-2; 9 bases match TRBD1. The CDR3 is 14 amino acids. V shed 5 bases, J shed 2 bases, and the junction held 3 bases outside the gene matches. CDR1 and CDR2 from the germline V gene are MNHNY and SVGAGI (reference sequence). The DNA of the CDR3 is TGTGCCAGCAGTAGCACAGGGGGCAACTATGGCTACACCTTC. Translating gives CASSSTGGNYGYTF.

This clone was seen only once. V gene TRBV28 combines with J gene TRBJ2-7; 9 bases fit TRBD1. CDR3 length: 14 residues. Germline CDR1 is MDHEN and CDR2 is SYDVKM. The trim removed 8 bases at V and 4 bases at J, leaving 9 bases unmatched. The CDR3 is CASQIMGQGYEQYF. The CDR3 DNA follows: TGTGCCAGCCAGATAATGGGACAGGGATACGAGCAGTACTTC.

J is TRBJ1-2 and V is TRBV19; TRBD1 might be the D (6 bases). The CDR3 spans 13 residues. CDR1 LNHDA and CDR2 SQIVND come from the germline V gene (reference sequence). V was cut by 6 bases and J by 1 base, with 9 bases left in between. The CDR3 DNA is TGTGCCAGTAGGAACAGGGATAACTATGGCTACACCTTC. Amino acids: CASRNRDNYGYTF.

This chain links TRBV11-2 with TRBJ2-3; no clear D. Trimming stripped 0 bases from V and 3 bases from J, with 7 bases between. Looked up from germline, CDR1 is SGHAT and CDR2 is FQNNGV. The CDR3 has 14 residues. As DNA, the CDR3 is TGTGCCAGCAGCTTAGATAACCCGACAGATACGCAGTATTTT. Translated: CASSLDNPTDTQYF.

This chain connects TRBV6-5 to TRBJ2-2; D is possibly TRBD2 (7 bases). This CDR3 spans 16 amino acids. The V end was cut by 3 bases, the J end by 4 bases, with 15 bases between. The V gene's germline CDR1 is MNHEY and CDR2 SVGAGI. CDR3 in DNA: TGTGCCAGCAGTTATCTCGGGGGGCCGGGCACCGGGGAGCTGTTTTTT. Protein: CASSYLGGPGTGELFF.

This clone was counted between two and nine times. J is TRBJ1-2 and V is TRBV27; 7 bases line up with TRBD1. Trimming at V came to 10 bases and at J to 3 bases, leaving 5 bases not matched to a gene. Germline CDR1 reads MNHEY; CDR2 reads SMNVEV (reference sequence). CDR3 length equals 12 residues. The CDR3 here is CAIRTGHYGYTF. The CDR3 DNA is TGTGCCATCCGGACAGGCCACTATGGCTACACCTTC.

J is TRBJ1-4 and V is TRBV6-1; no clear D gene. This CDR3 region has 11 residues. Germline V gene lookup returns CDR1 MNHNS and CDR2 SASEGT. V dropped 7 bases and J dropped 4 bases, with 4 bases sitting between them. The chain's CDR3 is CASTLNEKLFF. The CDR3 DNA reads as TGTGCCAGCACTCTTAATGAAAAACTGTTTTTT.

The rearrangement joins TRBV5-6 to TRBJ2-7; 11 bases are shared with TRBD2. Germline CDR1 SGHDT, CDR2 YYEEEE. CDR3 length: 16 amino acids. The trim removed 0 bases at V and 2 bases at J, leaving 4 bases unmatched. The CDR3 sequence: CASSLVSGRVPYEQYF. Written as DNA, the CDR3 is TGTGCCAGCAGCTTGGTTAGCGGGAGGGTGCCCTACGAGCAGTACTTC.